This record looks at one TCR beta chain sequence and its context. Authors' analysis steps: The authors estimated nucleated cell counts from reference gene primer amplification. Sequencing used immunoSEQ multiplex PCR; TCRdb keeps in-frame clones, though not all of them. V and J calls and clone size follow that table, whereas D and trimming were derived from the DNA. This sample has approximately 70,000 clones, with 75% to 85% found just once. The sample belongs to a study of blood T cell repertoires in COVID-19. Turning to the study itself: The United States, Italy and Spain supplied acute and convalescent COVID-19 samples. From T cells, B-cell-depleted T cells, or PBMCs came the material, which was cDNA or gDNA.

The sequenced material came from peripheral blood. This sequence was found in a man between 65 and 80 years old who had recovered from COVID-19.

In DNA, the CDR3 is TGTGCCAGCAGCGTAGGACTAGCCCTCACAGATACGCAGTATTTT. Its translation: CASSVGLALTDTQYF. The chain joins TRBV5-5 to TRBJ2-3, with TRBD2 matching 8 bases. Losses at the gene ends were 4 bases for V and 2 bases for J; bases not matched to a gene: 6. The germline CDR1 and CDR2 sequences are SGHKS and YYEKEE (reference sequence). The CDR3 is made up of 15 amino acids.